Following are 13 T cell receptor beta chains from one sample sequenced in a study of T cell responses to AZD1222 COVID-19 vaccine. Assay: immunoSEQ multiplex PCR; the TCRdb copy retains only in-frame clones and omits some. The sample lists 170,000 or so clones, 80% to 90% occurring once. The sequencing here drew on peripheral blood, taken 28 days after the second AZD1222 dose. The source is an adult who received the AZD1222 COVID-19 vaccine.

The chain is built from TRBV3-1 (or the pseudogene TRBV3-2) and TRBJ1-3; tentative D call: TRBD1 (6 bases). Germline loops: CDR1 LGHDT, CDR2 YNNKEL (reference sequence). With 1 base removed from V and 6 bases from J, the gap between germline ends came to 16 bases. CDR3 length: 16 residues. This chain's CDR3 is CASSQAGGVKTNTIYF. As DNA, the CDR3 is TGTGCCAGCAGCCAAGCGGGGGGCGTCAAGACAAACACCATATATTTT.

The J gene is TRBJ2-5, the V gene TRBV7-2; the D is unclear. Germline-derived CDR1 and CDR2 are SGHTA and FQGNSA. V lost 5 bases, J lost 1 base, and 11 bases lay in between. CDR3 length: 14 residues. CDR3 protein: CASSQYISQETQYF. The CDR3 DNA is TGTGCCAGCAGCCAGTATATCTCCCAAGAGACCCAGTACTTC.

V usage is TRBV7-3 and J usage is TRBJ2-5; no definite D call. The length of the CDR3 is 12 residues. V dropped 2 bases and J dropped 9 bases, with 10 bases sitting between them. The germline V gene has CDR1 SGHTA and CDR2 FQGTGA. DNA for the CDR3: TGTGCCAGCAGCTTAGATTCTCCGCCCCAGTACTTC. Translation gives CASSLDSPPQYF.

J is TRBJ1-4 and V is TRBV25-1, with D maybe TRBD1 (5 bases). CDR1 MGHDK and CDR2 SYGVNS come from the germline V gene. The ends were cut back, 5 bases at V and 4 bases at J, with 11 bases in the middle. This CDR3 contains 14 residues. The CDR3 sequence is CASSYDSLNEKLFF. The CDR3 DNA follows: TGTGCCAGCAGTTATGACAGTCTTAATGAAAAACTGTTTTTT.

The CDR3 DNA reads as TGTGCCAGCAGCCGTGGCGGGGACGAAAAACTGTTTTTT. Translation gives CASSRGGDEKLFF. The V call is TRBV9, the J call TRBJ1-4; D is possibly TRBD1 (5 bases). The CDR3 has 13 amino acids. Between the trimmed V and J ends, which lost 4 bases and 8 bases, there was a span of 12 bases. CDR1 and CDR2 (germline): SGDLS, YYNGEE.

This clone occurred once. J is TRBJ2-5 and V is TRBV19; 7 bases map to TRBD2. The CDR3 loop spans 14 amino acids. J was trimmed by 4 bases and V by 1 base; bases with no gene match: 3. Germline-derived CDR1 and CDR2 are LNHDA and SQIVND (reference sequence). CDR3 loop: CASSIVWGGETQYF. The CDR3 DNA sequence: TGTGCCAGTAGTATAGTCTGGGGGGGAGAGACCCAGTACTTC.

The chain uses TRBV3-1 (or the pseudogene TRBV3-2) and TRBJ1-1, with TRBD1 as a possible D gene (5 bases). The ends were cut back, 4 bases at V and 4 bases at J, with 13 bases in the middle. This CDR3 contains 14 residues. Germline CDR1 reads LGHDT; CDR2 reads YNNKEL (reference sequence). CDR3 sequence (DNA): TGTGCCAGCAGCCTTTCTAGGGGTGGCACTGAAGCTTTCTTT. This sequence encodes CASSLSRGGTEAFF.

This chain joins TRBV5-5 and TRBJ2-5, with 10 bases that match TRBD2. Per germline, CDR1 SGHKS and CDR2 YYEKEE (reference sequence). This CDR3 contains 15 residues. Trimming took 4 bases from V and 4 from J; bases not matched to a gene: 7. The CDR3 region is CASSHLAGGRETQYF. CDR3 nucleotide sequence: TGTGCCAGCAGCCACTTAGCGGGGGGTAGAGAGACCCAGTACTTC.

The chain carries TRBV5-1 and TRBJ2-3; 8 bases align to TRBD1. CDR1 and CDR2 from the germline V gene are SGHRS and YFSETQ. V shed 4 bases, J shed 2 bases, and the junction held 18 bases outside the gene matches. The CDR3 loop spans 19 amino acids. This chain's CDR3 is CASSADWVYQGADTDTQYF. Written as DNA, the CDR3 is TGCGCCAGCAGCGCGGATTGGGTATATCAGGGGGCGGACACAGATACGCAGTATTTT. The full variable domain, rest sourced from reference TRBV5-1 and TRBJ2-3, is KAGVTQTPRYLIKTRGQQVTLSCSPISGHRSVSWYQQTPGQGLQFLFEYFSETQRNKGNFPGRFSGRQFSNSRSEMNVSTLELGDSALYLCASSADWVYQGADTDTQYFGPGTRLTVL.

The J gene is TRBJ2-2, the V gene TRBV12-3 or TRBV12-4, with D perhaps assigned TRBD1 or TRBD2 (6 bases each). The CDR3 sequence is 13 residues long. The germline V and J ends were trimmed by 6 bases and 5 bases, with 10 bases remaining between them. CDR3 loop: CASSRGGTGELFF. As DNA, the CDR3 is TGTGCCAGCAGCAGAGGGGGGACCGGGGAGCTGTTTTTT.

V and J are TRBV28 and TRBJ2-1; 8 nucleotides match TRBD2. This CDR3 is 16 amino acids long. The V segment lost 4 bases and the J segment 0 bases; nucleotides outside the gene matches: 5. CDR1 MDHEN and CDR2 SYDVKM come from the germline V gene. The CDR3 here is CASSSFSGDSYNEQFF. The CDR3, as DNA: TGTGCCAGCAGTTCCTTTAGCGGGGACTCCTACAATGAGCAGTTCTTC.

This clone was seen a single time. The chain links TRBV6-5 to TRBJ1-1; the D is unclear. This CDR3 spans 13 amino acids. Deletions cut 6 bases from V and 7 bases from J, with 15 bases between. Germline V CDR1 and CDR2: MNHEY, SVGAGI. CDR3 amino acids: CASRPDGDSEAFF. DNA for the CDR3: TGTGCCAGCAGACCCGACGGAGATAGTGAAGCTTTCTTT.

The chain joins TRBV7-6 to TRBJ2-5; TRBD2 aligns across 12 bases. The CDR3 length is 16 residues. V lost 1 base to trimming and J lost 4 bases; unmatched junction nucleotides: 4. Germline CDR1 and CDR2: SGHVS and FNYEAQ. In DNA form, the CDR3 reads TGTGCCAGCAGCTTAGGACTAGCGGGGGCGGGAGAGACCCAGTACTTC. Its translation is CASSLGLAGAGETQYF. The full variable domain, with the rest looked up from reference TRBV7-6 and TRBJ2-5, is GAGVSQSPRYKVTKRGQDVALRCDPISGHVSLYWYRQALGQGPEFLTYFNYEAQQDKSGLPNDRFSAERPEGSISTLTIQRTEQRDSAMYRCASSLGLAGAGETQYFGPGTRLLVL.